What follows are 21 T cell receptor beta chains derived from one specimen sequenced in a study of blood T cell repertoires in COVID-19 (dated by TCRdb to about 2020). Library preparation employed the immunoSEQ multiplex PCR assay. The immuneACCESS repertoire file appears here via TCRdb, limited to in-frame rearrangements. These files lack a portion of the clones; in checked studies, under half of the deficit traces to unresolved V genes, and the cause of the others is not known. Recorded for this sample are under 200,000 clones; around 87% of them occurred a single time. More than 6.5% of the sample rests with the top ten. The sequenced sample was peripheral blood. The source is a woman of 80 years or more in a cohort sampled during active or convalescent COVID-19.

V is TRBV30 and J is TRBJ2-1; TRBD1 agrees at 7 bases. The germline V gene encodes CDR1 GTSNPN and CDR2 SVGIG (reference sequence). V lost 0 bases, J lost 13 bases, and 15 bases stayed unmatched. There are 15 residues in the CDR3. The CDR3 spells CAWSVAGTASMGQFF. CDR3 nucleotide sequence: TGTGCCTGGAGTGTGGCCGGGACAGCCAGCATGGGACAGTTCTTC.

The CDR3 reads CASSLDRDTEAFF. Written as DNA, the CDR3 is TGTGCCAGCAGCTTGGACAGGGACACTGAAGCTTTCTTT. The chain carries TRBV5-8 and TRBJ1-1, with D possibly being TRBD1 (6 bases). The CDR3 consists of 13 residues. V was pared by 0 bases and J by 3 bases, with 6 bases between. Germline values: CDR1 SGHTS, CDR2 YDEGEE.

On this clone itself: The junction departs from germline at one end; a sequencing error may be responsible. The chain employs TRBV7-7 and TRBJ2-1; 12 bases align to TRBD2. Per germline, CDR1 SSHAT and CDR2 FNYEAQ (reference sequence). The CDR3 contains 14 residues. The DNA of the CDR3 is TGTGCTAGCAGCTTAACTAGCGGGGGGTCTGAGCAGTTCTTC. This encodes CASSLTSGGSEQFF.

This clone came up many times. The gene calls are TRBV5-6 and TRBJ1-1, with a weak D call TRBD1 (5 bases). In germline, CDR1 is SGHDT, CDR2 YYEEEE. The CDR3 is made up of 11 amino acids. V dropped 0 bases and J dropped 8 bases, with 5 bases sitting between them. CDR3 DNA: TGTGCCAGCAGCTTGGGACAGGAAGCTTTCTTT. Its translation is CASSLGQEAFF.

The gene calls are TRBV29-1 and TRBJ2-7; 11 bases align to TRBD1. This CDR3 is built from 15 residues. The germline V gene has CDR1 SQVTM and CDR2 ANQGSEA. The trim removed 7 bases at V and 2 bases at J, leaving 10 bases unmatched. The CDR3 region is CSATRSDRGPYEQYF. The CDR3 bases are TGCAGCGCGACCCGGTCGGACAGGGGGCCCTACGAGCAGTACTTC.

CDR3 protein: CASSVEGSPDFISGELFF. In DNA form, the CDR3 reads TGTGCCAGCAGCGTAGAGGGGTCACCCGATTTTATCTCCGGGGAGCTGTTTTTT. The rearrangement joins TRBV9 to TRBJ2-2; maybe TRBD1 (5 bases). CDR1 SGDLS and CDR2 YYNGEE come from the germline V gene. The CDR3 is 18 amino acids. Trimming left V 0 bases short and J 6 bases short, with 21 bases between.

This CDR3 is CASPSTGGFNNEQFF. Here the CDR3 DNA reads TGTGCCAGTCCATCGACAGGGGGTTTTAACAATGAGCAGTTCTTC. The V gene is TRBV25-1, the J gene TRBJ2-1, with TRBD1 matching over 9 bases. The length of the CDR3 is 15 residues. Germline CDR1 is MGHDK and CDR2 is SYGVNS. V lost 9 bases, J lost 5 bases, and 11 bases stayed unmatched.

The chain combines TRBV10-1 with TRBJ2-3; 14 bases match TRBD2. J gave up 5 bases and V 6 bases, and 10 bases lay outside the gene matches. The CDR3 covers 17 residues. CDR1 and CDR2 (germline): WNHNN, SYGVQD (reference sequence). The CDR3 region has the DNA TGCGCCAGCAGAGGGGGACTAGCGGGGGACCGAGGAGATACGCAGTATTTT. Its protein product is CASRGGLAGDRGDTQYF.

The chain joins TRBV7-8 to TRBJ2-7, with D unresolved. Trimming cost V 2 bases and J 6 bases, with 5 bases left between them. This CDR3 has 11 residues. Germline CDR1 reads SGHVS; CDR2 reads FQNEAQ. The CDR3 nucleotides are TGTGCCAGCAGCTTATTCTCCGAGCAGTACGTC. Translation: CASSLFSEQYV.

This clone has a handful of counts. V is TRBV19 and J is TRBJ1-2; D is perhaps TRBD1 (5 bases). The CDR3 length is 13 residues. From germline, CDR1 is LNHDA and CDR2 SQIVND (reference sequence). The V end lost 6 bases, the J end lost 8 bases, and 16 bases lay between the germline ends. CDR3 sequence (DNA): TGTGCCAGTAGCCCCATGGGGACTTGGGGCTACACCTTC. This codes for CASSPMGTWGYTF.

The gene calls are TRBV19 and TRBJ1-1; 9 bases are shared with TRBD1. V trimming: 5 bases; J trimming: 5 bases; junction bases outside the gene matches: 6. Per germline, CDR1 LNHDA and CDR2 SQIVND (reference sequence). The CDR3 consists of 14 residues. The CDR3 is CASSLKQGATEAFF. CDR3 sequence (DNA): TGTGCCAGTAGTCTAAAACAGGGGGCTACTGAAGCTTTCTTT.

The CDR3 region has the DNA TGTGCCAGCAGTGGGCAGGGCTCCTCTTATGGCTACACCTTC. Encoded protein: CASSGQGSSYGYTF. The rearrangement joins TRBV28 to TRBJ1-2, with a weak D call TRBD1 (5 bases). CDR1 and CDR2 (germline): MDHEN, SYDVKM. V was shortened by 5 bases and J by 5 bases, with 15 bases between the two germline ends. The CDR3 covers 14 residues.

The chain employs TRBV7-9 and TRBJ2-7; no definite D call. From germline, CDR1 is SEHNR and CDR2 FQNEAQ (reference sequence). Trimming cost V 1 base and J 0 bases, with 13 bases left between them. The CDR3 loop spans 16 amino acids. CDR3 bases: TGTGCCAGCAGCTTAGGGAGACGGGTGAGCTCCTACGAGCAGTACTTC. It yields the protein CASSLGRRVSSYEQYF.

The chain combines TRBV6-1 with TRBJ1-1; no clear D. The ends were cut back, 1 base at V and 1 base at J, with 7 bases in the middle. Germline CDR1 reads MNHNS; CDR2 reads SASEGT. The CDR3 contains 14 residues. Here the CDR3 DNA reads TGTGCCAGCAGTGAAGTTTACAGGAACACTGAAGCTTTCTTT. The encoded protein is CASSEVYRNTEAFF.

This chain joins TRBV5-5 and TRBJ1-2; D is unclear. The CDR3 loop spans 14 amino acids. The V end was cut by 0 bases, the J end by 2 bases, with 8 bases between. CDR1 SGHKS and CDR2 YYEKEE come from the germline V gene (reference sequence). The CDR3 DNA sequence: TGTGCCAGCAGCTTGGCTTGGCTGAACTATGGCTACACCTTC. This sequence encodes CASSLAWLNYGYTF.

The genes are TRBV7-2 and TRBJ2-2; 9 nucleotides line up with TRBD1. The CDR3 spans 16 residues. Trimming took 5 bases from V and 6 from J; bases not matched to a gene: 10. The germline V gene encodes CDR1 SGHTA and CDR2 FQGNSA. CDR3 sequence reads: CASSTLGQGSAGELFF. The CDR3 DNA reads as TGTGCCAGCAGCACACTGGGACAGGGATCGGCCGGGGAGCTGTTTTTT.

The V gene is TRBV4-1, the J gene TRBJ2-3; D call uncertain. Germline lookup yields CDR1 MGHRA and CDR2 YSYEKL. The V gene lost 1 base and the J gene lost 2 bases, with 13 bases spanning the gap. The CDR3 extends over 16 amino acids. The CDR3 here is CASSQVPRGYTDTQYF. DNA of the CDR3: TGCGCCAGCAGCCAAGTTCCTCGCGGATACACAGATACGCAGTATTTT.

This clone has a handful of counts. CDR3 residues: CASTGGWNQPQHF. DNA of the CDR3: TGTGCCAGTACAGGGGGCTGGAATCAGCCCCAGCATTTT. The V and J genes are TRBV7-2 and TRBJ1-5, with 9 bases that match TRBD1. The junction had 4 bases not matched to a gene; V was cut back by 9 bases and J by 4 bases. Germline values: CDR1 SGHTA, CDR2 FQGNSA. The length of the CDR3 is 13 residues.

The chain combines TRBV3-1 (or the pseudogene TRBV3-2) with TRBJ2-1, with 12 bases lining up with TRBD2. Germline V gene data show CDR1 as LGHDT and CDR2 as YNNKEL (reference sequence). V lost 4 bases to trimming and J lost 7 bases; unmatched junction nucleotides: 11. This CDR3 region has 17 residues. This CDR3 reads CASSPLAGGLITNEQFF. CDR3 DNA sequence: TGTGCCAGCAGCCCCCTAGCGGGGGGGCTCATTACAAATGAGCAGTTCTTC.

V and J are TRBV10-3 and TRBJ1-6; 11 bases are shared with TRBD1. V was pared by 5 bases and J by 8 bases, with 5 bases of the junction left unmatched. The CDR3 covers 15 residues. From germline, CDR1 is ENHRY and CDR2 SYGVKD. Here the CDR3 reads CAISSGTGGYSPLHF. In nucleotides, the CDR3 is TGTGCCATCAGTTCGGGGACAGGGGGTTATTCACCCCTCCACTTT.

The DNA of the CDR3 is TGTGCCAGCAGCTTAGTTGGGACATTTCAGGAAAAACTGTTTTTT. Translation: CASSLVGTFQEKLFF. The rearrangement links TRBV11-3 to TRBJ1-4; a weak D match, TRBD1 (6 bases). Trimming took 1 base from V and 8 from J, leaving 14 bases between them. This CDR3 comprises 15 residues. The V gene's germline CDR1 is SGHNT and CDR2 YENEEA.